One and the same sample provided the 16 T cell receptor beta chains below, sequenced in a study of T cell changes during pregnancy in multiple sclerosis (dated by TCRdb to the late 2010s). The method was the immunoSEQ multiplex PCR assay. TCRdb took over this immuneACCESS table, retaining in-frame rearrangements with V and J assigned. Such tables are incomplete; in checked studies, under half of the missing clones stem from an unresolved V gene, and the remainder is unexplained. This sample is represented by tens of thousands of clones; 91% of them were singletons. The ten largest clones take up 2.8% of the sample. The sequenced sample was CD4+ T cells from peripheral blood mononuclear cells, obtained in the third trimester of pregnancy. Receptors were obtained from a female donor in good health, enrolled as a control in a pregnancy study.

This chain joins TRBV11-3 and TRBJ1-5; 7 nucleotides line up with TRBD1. The CDR3 has 16 residues. CDR1 SGHNT and CDR2 YENEEA come from the germline V gene. The J segment lost 0 bases and the V segment lost 3 bases, leaving 5 bases of the junction unmatched. DNA of the CDR3: TGTGCCAGCAGCTTTCGGACAGGCTATAGCAATCAGCCCCAGCATTTT. Residues: CASSFRTGYSNQPQHF.

This rearrangement joins TRBV7-9 to TRBJ2-7; 7 positions agree with TRBD1. Per the germline V gene, CDR1 is SEHNR and CDR2 is FQNEAQ (reference sequence). V was pared by 5 bases and J by 2 bases, with 3 bases of the junction left unmatched. The CDR3 sequence is 13 residues long. CDR3: CASSRQGTYEQYF. CDR3 bases: TGTGCCAGCAGCAGACAGGGAACCTACGAGCAGTACTTC.

The rearrangement links TRBV11-2 to TRBJ2-7; TRBD2 might be the D (7 bases). V was clipped by 7 bases and J by 6 bases, with 19 bases between them. The CDR3 totals 14 residues. Germline loops: CDR1 SGHAT, CDR2 FQNNGV. Written as DNA, the CDR3 is TGTGCCAGCACCCAGGTGGGGGGGGGCCCCGAGCAGTACTTC. Its translation is CASTQVGGGPEQYF.

The V call is TRBV29-1, the J call TRBJ2-3; D perhaps matches TRBD2 (5 bases). The germline CDR1 and CDR2 sequences are SQVTM and ANQGSEA. Trimming removed 4 bases at V and 2 bases at J, with 13 bases between. This CDR3 contains 14 residues. DNA of the CDR3: TGCAGCGTTGTCCGCCGGGGATCCACAGATACGCAGTATTTT. It codes for CSVVRRGSTDTQYF.

This chain connects TRBV27 to TRBJ1-5; 8 bases fit TRBD1. The CDR3 has 15 amino acids. Germline loops: CDR1 MNHEY, CDR2 SMNVEV (reference sequence). Trimming at V came to 6 bases and at J to 5 bases, leaving 9 bases not matched to a gene. CDR3 in amino acids: CASRPWTGNDQPQHF. For the CDR3, the DNA is TGTGCCAGCAGGCCCTGGACAGGGAACGATCAGCCCCAGCATTTT.

The chain carries TRBV28 and TRBJ1-1; unclear D gene. The germline V gene encodes CDR1 MDHEN and CDR2 SYDVKM. The length of the CDR3 is 13 residues. The ends were cut back, 2 bases at V and 3 bases at J, with 7 bases in the middle. CDR3 coding DNA: TGTGCCAGCAGTTTAATGAGGGACACTGAAGCTTTCTTT. Amino acid sequence: CASSLMRDTEAFF.

The rearrangement joins TRBV28 to TRBJ1-2; TRBD1 is a possible D gene (5 bases). The germline V gene encodes CDR1 MDHEN and CDR2 SYDVKM. V shed 4 bases and J shed 3 bases, with 6 bases lying between them. The CDR3 consists of 12 residues. The CDR3 is CASSSRDYGYTF. The CDR3 DNA reads TGTGCCAGCAGTTCCAGGGACTATGGCTACACCTTC.

V usage is TRBV2 and J usage is TRBJ1-2; 8 nucleotides align to TRBD1. The trim removed 4 bases at V and 0 bases at J, leaving 1 base unmatched. Looked up from germline, CDR1 is SNHLY and CDR2 is FYNNEI. CDR3 length: 14 residues. The CDR3 protein is CASSAQGANYGYTF. As DNA, the CDR3 is TGTGCCAGCAGTGCACAGGGGGCTAACTATGGCTACACCTTC. The whole variable domain, remainder taken from reference TRBV2 and TRBJ1-2, is EPEVTQTPSHQVTQMGQEVILRCVPISNHLYFYWYRQILGQKVEFLVSFYNNEISEKSEIFDDQFSVERPDGSNFTLKIRSTKLEDSAMYFCASSAQGANYGYTFGSGTRLTVV.

The chain combines TRBV5-4 with TRBJ2-7, with D tentatively TRBD2 (6 bases). The CDR3 sequence is 16 residues long. Per germline, CDR1 SGHNT and CDR2 YYREEE (reference sequence). Trimming removed 4 bases from V and 3 bases from J, with 20 bases in between. DNA for the CDR3: TGTGCCAGCAGCGTAGGGACTCCAACTCTCCTCTACGAGCAGTACTTC. This encodes CASSVGTPTLLYEQYF.

This clone was seen a handful of times. This chain links TRBV7-9 with TRBJ2-2; 7 bases are a match to TRBD1. The CDR3 contains 15 residues. V lost 5 bases to trimming and J lost 3 bases; unmatched junction nucleotides: 6. Germline V CDR1 and CDR2: SEHNR, FQNEAQ (reference sequence). DNA of the CDR3: TGTGCCAGCAGCCCACAGGGGCTGGACACCGGGGAGCTGTTTTTT. Amino acids: CASSPQGLDTGELFF.

The chain uses TRBV19 and TRBJ1-6; D gene ambiguous. Trimming pared 0 bases from V and 0 bases from J, leaving 15 bases between. CDR3 length: 19 residues. Germline assignment: CDR1 LNHDA and CDR2 SQIVND (reference sequence). The CDR3 loop reads CASSIDTPGGSSYNSPLHF. The CDR3 DNA is TGTGCCAGTAGTATAGACACCCCAGGAGGAAGCTCCTATAATTCACCCCTCCACTTT.

J is TRBJ1-1 and V is TRBV6-1; D is possibly TRBD1 (6 bases). The CDR3 has 15 amino acids. V was shortened by 6 bases and J by 6 bases, with 20 bases between the two germline ends. Germline values: CDR1 MNHNS, CDR2 SASEGT. The DNA for the CDR3 is TGTGCCAGCAGGGAATTAGCCGGGGGGCCCTCTGAAGCTTTCTTT. Translated, it gives CASRELAGGPSEAFF.

This clone came up a few times. V and J are TRBV7-2 and TRBJ1-1; 7 nucleotides match TRBD1. The CDR3 runs 15 residues. The V gene end was trimmed by 1 base and the J gene end by 1 base; junction bases not matched to a gene: 3. Germline V gene lookup returns CDR1 SGHTA and CDR2 FQGNSA. The chain's CDR3 is CASSLGNRGNTEAFF. The CDR3 coding sequence is TGTGCCAGCAGCTTAGGGAACAGGGGGAACACTGAAGCTTTCTTT.

This clone was detected a few times. The rearrangement uses TRBV9 and TRBJ2-2; 8 nucleotides agree with TRBD2. Germline V lookup: CDR1 SGDLS, CDR2 YYNGEE. V trimming: 4 bases; J trimming: 6 bases; junction bases outside the gene matches: 11. The CDR3 contains 16 residues. The CDR3 DNA reads as TGTGCCAGCAGCACCCTTACCGGACTAGCTCCCGGGGAGCTGTTTTTT. Protein sequence: CASSTLTGLAPGELFF.

The J gene is TRBJ1-2, the V gene TRBV7-9; the D gene is possibly TRBD1 (6 bases). Trimming shortened V by 2 bases and J by 0 bases, and 13 bases separated the two germline ends. The CDR3 is 16 amino acids. The germline V gene encodes CDR1 SEHNR and CDR2 FQNEAQ (reference sequence). In DNA, the CDR3 is TGTGCCAGCAGCTTACTCCAAGGGGGAGCTAACTATGGCTACACCTTC. Its protein product is CASSLLQGGANYGYTF.

The rearrangement links TRBV5-1 to TRBJ2-2, with 8 bases matching TRBD1. Germline V gives CDR1 SGHRS, CDR2 YFSETQ. CDR3 size: 15 residues. V was clipped by 2 bases and J by 8 bases; unmatched bases: 8. CDR3 coding DNA: TGCGCCAGCAGCTTCCGGACAGGGCAGGGAGGGGAGCTGTTTTTT. Protein product: CASSFRTGQGGELFF.